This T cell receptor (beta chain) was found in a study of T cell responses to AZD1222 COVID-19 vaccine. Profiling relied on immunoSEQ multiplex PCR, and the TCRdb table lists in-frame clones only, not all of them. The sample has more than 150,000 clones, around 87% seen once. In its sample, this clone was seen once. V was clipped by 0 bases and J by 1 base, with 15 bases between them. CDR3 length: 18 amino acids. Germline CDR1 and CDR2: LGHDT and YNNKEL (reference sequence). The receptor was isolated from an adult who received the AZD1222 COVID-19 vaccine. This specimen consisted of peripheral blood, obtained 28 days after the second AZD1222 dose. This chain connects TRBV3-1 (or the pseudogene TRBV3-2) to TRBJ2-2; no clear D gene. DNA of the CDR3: TGTGCCAGCAGCCAAGAGGGTGGCCCCCTAGTGAACACCGGGGAGCTGTTTTTT. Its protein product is CASSQEGGPLVNTGELFF.